A single sample gave rise to the 26 T cell receptor beta chains below, sequenced in a study of low-dose radiotherapy and immunotherapy resistance in tumors. TRAV- and TRBV-specific primers, spanning alpha and beta chains, primed first-strand cDNA. A constant-region primer paired with the V-primer adapter amplified TCRs over about 19 PCR cycles. TCRdb independently ran MiXCR on the reads; one entry per CDR3 protein. In the table there are approximately 42,000 distinct CDR3 sequences, 25% to 30% of which are singletons. Time point reported: after trial treatment. Treatment noted: LDRT plus nivolumab, ipilimumab, low-dose cyclophosphamide and aspirin (RACIN trial). Here the sequenced sample was PBMCs, taken after low-dose radiotherapy plus immunotherapy. Receptors were obtained from a male donor with prostate cancer.

The J gene is TRBJ1-5, the V gene TRBV25-1, with D possibly matching TRBD1 (5 bases). The CDR3 has 15 residues. Per germline, CDR1 MGHDK and CDR2 SYGVNS. The V end was cut by 6 bases, the J end by 2 bases, with 14 bases between. CDR3 in DNA: TGTGCCAGCAGCCTCGGGACGGACCGCAATCAGCCCCAGCATTTT. This codes for CASSLGTDRNQPQHF.

This clonotype was counted many times. The chain has TRBV15 and TRBJ1-5; D possibly corresponds to TRBD1 (6 bases). CDR1 is LNHNV and CDR2 is YYDKDF in the germline V gene (reference sequence). CDR3 size: 16 residues. Trimming removed 0 bases from V and 8 bases from J, with 17 bases in between. CDR3 sequence: CATSRDQRTKGEPQHF. CDR3 in DNA: TGTGCCACCAGCAGAGATCAAAGGACGAAGGGGGAGCCCCAGCATTTT.

V and J are TRBV2 and TRBJ2-5, with 7 bases matching TRBD2. With 3 bases clipped from V and 6 bases from J, the junction kept 4 bases outside the gene matches. This CDR3 spans 13 amino acids. CDR1 and CDR2 from the germline V gene are SNHLY and FYNNEI. The CDR3 sequence is CASSDGGRKTQYF. CDR3 bases: TGTGCCAGCAGTGACGGGGGGAGGAAGACCCAGTACTTC.

At least ten counts were recorded for this clonotype. The chain uses TRBV18 and TRBJ1-1; D possibly corresponds to TRBD1 (6 bases). This CDR3 is built from 14 residues. Trimming took 2 bases from V and 1 from J, leaving 8 bases between them. The V gene's germline CDR1 is KGHSH and CDR2 LQKENI. CDR3 bases: TGTGCCAGCTCACCAGAACAGGGGAACACTGAAGCTTTCTTT. Its translation is CASSPEQGNTEAFF.

This clonotype was detected many times. The V and J genes are TRBV2 and TRBJ1-5, with 7 bases aligning to TRBD1. The germline gives CDR1 SNHLY, CDR2 FYNNEI. This CDR3 has 16 amino acids. With V trimmed by 5 bases and J by 5 bases, 12 bases remained unmatched. The CDR3 DNA sequence: TGTGCCAGCAGTCAAGGACAGGCCGTGAGTTATCAGCCCCAGCATTTT. The encoded protein is CASSQGQAVSYQPQHF.

There are many counts of this clonotype. The genes are TRBV19 and TRBJ2-4, with 15 nucleotides matching TRBD2. Germline V gene lookup returns CDR1 LNHDA and CDR2 SQIVND (reference sequence). V shed 5 bases and J 4 bases; nucleotides not matched to a gene: 9. The CDR3 runs to 18 residues. CDR3 residues: CASSSPGLAGGVKNIQYF. In DNA form, the CDR3 reads TGTGCCAGTAGTTCCCCGGGACTAGCGGGAGGAGTTAAAAACATTCAGTACTTC.

This clonotype was detected many times. The V gene is TRBV5-4, the J gene TRBJ2-7, with D perhaps TRBD1 or TRBD2 (6 bases each). Deletions cut 3 bases from V and 7 bases from J, with 14 bases between. The germline CDR1 and CDR2 sequences are SGHNT and YYREEE (reference sequence). This CDR3 is 13 amino acids long. The CDR3: CASSSGGRFEQYF. CDR3 DNA: TGTGCCAGCAGCTCTGGGGGGCGTTTTGAGCAGTACTTC.

The table lists this clonotype with many counts. V and J are TRBV7-9 and TRBJ2-5; D not certain. This CDR3 spans 14 amino acids. Germline CDR1 reads SEHNR; CDR2 reads FQNEAQ (reference sequence). V gave up 4 bases and J gave up 3 bases, with 12 bases separating them. The CDR3 here is CASSSDKTKETQYF. CDR3 bases: TGTGCCAGCAGCTCAGACAAGACCAAAGAGACCCAGTACTTC.

This clonotype has ten or more counts. The J gene is TRBJ1-1, the V gene TRBV20-1; D is possibly TRBD1 (6 bases). This CDR3 region has 13 residues. Germline CDR1 and CDR2: DFQATT and SNEGSKA (reference sequence). V was shortened by 0 bases and J by 10 bases, with 15 bases between the two germline ends. CDR3 coding DNA: TGCAGTGCTAGAGATCGGGGGGGGCGAGGAGCTTTCTTT. This gives the protein CSARDRGGRGAFF.

This clonotype was picked up many times. The V call is TRBV4-1, the J call TRBJ2-2; D is perhaps TRBD1 or TRBD2 (6 bases each). The CDR3 is 16 amino acids. V was cut by 7 bases and J by 5 bases, with 20 bases left in between. Germline lookup yields CDR1 MGHRA and CDR2 YSYEKL. The CDR3 sequence is CASTEVGGPGTGELFF. For the CDR3, the DNA is TGCGCCAGCACCGAAGTGGGGGGCCCGGGGACCGGGGAGCTGTTTTTT.

Concerning this clonotype itself: An end of the junction does not agree with germline; a read error may underlie this. The chain employs TRBV5-5 and TRBJ2-1; TRBD2 aligns across 9 bases. The length of the CDR3 is 16 residues. The V gene's germline CDR1 is SGHKS and CDR2 YYEKEE (reference sequence). The CDR3 protein is CASRRLGREGNNEQFF. CDR3 DNA sequence: TGCGCCAGCAGGCGCCTAGGGCGGGAGGGGAACAATGAGCAGTTCTTC. The whole variable domain, filled in from reference TRBV5-5 and TRBJ2-1, reads DAGVTQSPTHLIKTRGQQVTLRCSPISGHKSVSWYQQVLGQGPQFIFQYYEKEERGRGNFPDRFSARQFPNYSSELNVNALLLGDSALYLCASRRLGREGNNEQFFGPGTRLTVL.

In regard to this clonotype: It differs at one base from a far larger clone, so likely a read error. The genes are TRBV6-6 and TRBJ2-1, with 7 positions matching TRBD1. V was clipped by 5 bases and J by 8 bases; unmatched bases: 18. Looked up from germline, CDR1 is MNHNY and CDR2 is SVGAGI (reference sequence). The CDR3 has 17 residues. Here the CDR3 reads CASSLQGVRTIADEQFF. The DNA for the CDR3 is TGTGCCAGCAGTCTGCAGGGGGTGCGAACTATAGCCGATGAGCAGTTCTTC.

Sample share makes this clonotype medium-sized. One end of the junction is discordant with germline, which a read error may explain. The chain is built from TRBV2 and TRBJ2-1; D is unresolved. CDR3 length: 16 residues. Germline CDR1 is SNHLY and CDR2 is FYNNEI. The CDR3 protein is CASSVLTIYSDNEQFF. The CDR3 DNA reads TGTGCCAGCAGTGTACTCACAATTTACTCCGACAATGAGCAGTTCTTC.

This clonotype was counted ten times or more. The rearrangement links TRBV5-4 to TRBJ2-4; the D gene could be TRBD1 or TRBD2 (5 bases each). This CDR3 is built from 14 residues. The germline V gene encodes CDR1 SGHNT and CDR2 YYREEE (reference sequence). V dropped 4 bases and J dropped 9 bases, with 17 bases sitting between them. CDR3 in amino acids: CASSQFGGDGIQYF. The CDR3 bases are TGTGCCAGCAGCCAATTTGGTGGGGACGGCATTCAGTACTTC.

There are many counts of this clonotype. The chain recombines TRBV24-1 with TRBJ2-7; D remains ambiguous. The V end was cut by 12 bases, the J end by 3 bases, with 17 bases between. The CDR3 loop spans 13 amino acids. The germline gives CDR1 KGHDR, CDR2 SFDVKD. DNA for the CDR3: TGTGCCGCCGCCAGCAAGTCTGGCTACGAGCAGTACTTC. This sequence encodes CAAASKSGYEQYF.

Many counts were recorded for this clonotype. The chain employs TRBV5-1 and TRBJ1-1, with TRBD1 matching over 7 bases. The trim removed 3 bases at V and 0 bases at J, leaving 5 bases unmatched. CDR3 length: 15 amino acids. CDR1 and CDR2 (germline): SGHRS, YFSETQ. CDR3 region: CASSYDRVVNTEAFF. Written as DNA, the CDR3 is TGCGCCAGCAGCTACGACAGGGTGGTGAACACTGAAGCTTTCTTT.

In its sample, this clonotype was seen a few times. V is TRBV14 and J is TRBJ2-3, with a possible D match to TRBD2 (6 bases). The germline V gene encodes CDR1 SGHDN and CDR2 FVKESK. The CDR3 covers 18 residues. V was clipped by 0 bases and J by 3 bases, with 19 bases between them. The CDR3 sequence: CASSQDQLAVRDTDTQYF. The DNA for the CDR3 is TGTGCCAGCAGCCAAGATCAGTTGGCAGTGCGGGATACAGATACGCAGTATTTT.

Remarks on this clonotype: The DNA is omitted, as the CDR3 cannot be located on it reliably, and the CDR3 follows TCRdb's listing. This rearrangement joins TRBV5-1 to TRBJ1-4; the table's D call, TRBD1, was not checked against the DNA. The germline CDR1 and CDR2 sequences are SGHRS and YFSETQ. The CDR3 contains 17 residues when both ends are counted. The CDR3 spells CASSLGRQSTNEKLFFF.

The rearrangement joins TRBV28 to TRBJ2-2; 7 bases map to TRBD2. With V trimmed by 5 bases and J by 4 bases, 7 bases remained unmatched. The CDR3 length is 15 residues. Germline V lookup: CDR1 MDHEN, CDR2 SYDVKM. CDR3 loop: CASSPAGVLTGELFF. In nucleotides, the CDR3 is TGTGCCAGCAGTCCGGCGGGAGTTCTCACCGGGGAGCTGTTTTTT.

The sample holds many counts of this clonotype. Mismatch with germline at one junction end may stem from a read error. This chain joins TRBV5-1 and TRBJ1-1; possible D gene TRBD1, 5 bases. Germline V CDR1 and CDR2: SGHRS, YFSETQ. The length of the CDR3 is 14 residues. The CDR3 nucleotides read TGTGCCAGCAGCCTGAGACAGCCGAACACTGAAGCTTTCTTT. Its translation is CASSLRQPNTEAFF.

This clonotype occurred many times. This rearrangement joins TRBV29-1 to TRBJ1-1; D possibly corresponds to TRBD1 (5 bases). Germline V gives CDR1 SQVTM, CDR2 ANQGSEA. This CDR3 has 14 amino acids. The V and J ends lost 6 bases and 4 bases respectively, with 18 bases between them. In nucleotides, the CDR3 is TGCAGCGTACGGACGGGGTTCGGGGGCACTGAAGCTTTCTTT. It translates to CSVRTGFGGTEAFF.

This clonotype was picked up many times. The chain uses TRBV28 and TRBJ1-2; D unclear. This CDR3 has 12 residues. Germline V lookup: CDR1 MDHEN, CDR2 SYDVKM. The V end lost 4 bases, the J end lost 7 bases, and 10 bases lay between the germline ends. The CDR3 region is CASSSGVPGYTF. In nucleotides, the CDR3 is TGTGCCAGCAGTTCCGGAGTTCCTGGCTACACCTTC.

CDR3 sequence: CASSLDISSGANVLTF. The CDR3 bases are TGTGCCAGCAGCCTGGACATAAGCTCTGGGGCCAACGTCCTGACTTTC. The rearrangement uses TRBV9 and TRBJ2-6, with D possibly being TRBD1 (5 bases). The length of the CDR3 is 16 residues. The V gene's germline CDR1 is SGDLS and CDR2 YYNGEE. The V gene lost 4 bases and the J gene lost 0 bases, with 11 bases spanning the gap.

This clonotype has at least ten counts. This chain links TRBV5-1 with TRBJ1-5; tentatively, D is TRBD1 (5 bases). Germline CDR1 is SGHRS and CDR2 is YFSETQ. Trimming shortened V by 2 bases and J by 0 bases, and 6 bases separated the two germline ends. The CDR3 loop spans 14 amino acids. This chain's CDR3 is CASSLDSSNQPQHF. The CDR3 DNA follows: TGCGCCAGCAGCTTAGACAGTAGCAATCAGCCCCAGCATTTT.

This clonotype occurred many times. The chain uses TRBV20-1 and TRBJ1-3; D remains unclear. Germline CDR1 DFQATT, CDR2 SNEGSKA (reference sequence). V was pared by 6 bases and J by 0 bases, with 18 bases between. The CDR3 sequence is 16 residues long. Written as DNA, the CDR3 is TGCAGTGCATCAACTTTGCAGCGGAGCTCTGGAAACACCATATATTTT. It specifies CSASTLQRSSGNTIYF.

As to this clonotype: With a far larger clone one base away, a read error is the likely cause. The V call is TRBV3-1, the J call TRBJ2-7, with a tentative D call TRBD1 (6 bases). Deletions cut 0 bases from V and 7 bases from J, with 28 bases between. CDR1 and CDR2 (germline): LGHDT, YNNKEL (reference sequence). This CDR3 contains 19 residues. The chain's CDR3 is CASSQDTPMDSRSNNEQYF. The CDR3 region has the DNA TGTGCCAGCAGCCAAGATACCCCAATGGACAGCCGTAGCAACAATGAGCAGTACTTC.